This T cell receptor (beta chain) derives from a study of Ad26.COV2.S vaccination and SARS-CoV-2 variants. Germline-derived CDR1 and CDR2 are SNHLY and FYNNEI. The CDR3 has 12 amino acids. V was clipped by 11 bases and J by 2 bases, with 13 bases between them. The data were produced by immunoSEQ multiplex PCR, yet TCRdb's version contains in-frame clones alone and is incomplete. The sample includes 180,000 or so clones, roughly 85% of them seen just once. The chain joins TRBV2 to TRBJ2-7; D perhaps matches TRBD1 (6 bases). This sequence was found in a human donor who had recovered from COVID-19. Here the sequenced sample was peripheral blood, taken after recovery from COVID-19. CDR3 amino acids: CAPGHRTYEQYF. CDR3 coding DNA: TGTGCCCCGGGACATAGAACCTACGAGCAGTACTTC.